Listed here are 15 T cell receptor beta chains from one sample, sequenced in a study of identical twins. TCRdb independently ran MiXCR on the 5' RACE reads; one entry per CDR3 protein. The sample consists of roughly 770,000 distinct CDR3 sequences, roughly 20% of them appearing once. The data also belong to a second study, concerning T cells expressing NK-cell markers.

Sequenced input: PBMCs. Receptors originate from a woman between 18 and 29 years old in good health.

The J gene is TRBJ2-5, the V gene TRBV7-2; 9 bases match TRBD2. The CDR3 consists of 16 residues. CDR1 SGHTA and CDR2 FQGNSA come from the germline V gene. The trim removed 2 bases at V and 3 bases at J, leaving 7 bases unmatched. DNA of the CDR3: TGTGCCAGCAGCTTATTTGCTAGCGGGGCTGAAGAGACCCAGTACTTC. It encodes CASSLFASGAEETQYF.

This chain connects TRBV4-3 to TRBJ2-4; no definite D call. The CDR3 consists of 15 residues. Germline CDR1 is LGHNA and CDR2 is YSLEER. V gave up 0 bases and J gave up 7 bases, with 13 bases separating them. CDR3 protein: CASSQDLGLWNIQYF. CDR3 DNA sequence: TGCGCCAGCAGCCAAGATCTTGGTCTCTGGAACATTCAGTACTTC.

This clonotype has only a few counts. The chain couples TRBV29-1 to TRBJ1-2; 7 bases agree with TRBD1. The ends lost 1 base at V and 8 bases at J; junction bases unmatched: 13. This CDR3 is built from 15 residues. Germline loops: CDR1 SQVTM, CDR2 ANQGSEA. The chain's CDR3 is CSVEAGEGQRRGYTF. The CDR3 DNA sequence: TGCAGCGTTGAAGCGGGGGAGGGACAGCGGCGGGGCTACACCTTC.

This clonotype was observed a handful of times. The chain links TRBV5-1 to TRBJ2-5, with TRBD1 identical over 7 bases. The CDR3 covers 15 residues. In germline, CDR1 is SGHRS, CDR2 YFSETQ. Trimming took 4 bases from V and 4 from J; bases not matched to a gene: 10. CDR3 sequence reads: CASSQSGTEGETQYF. DNA for the CDR3: TGCGCCAGCAGCCAATCCGGGACAGAGGGAGAGACCCAGTACTTC. The variable domain in full, with the rest retrieved from reference TRBV5-1 and TRBJ2-5, is KAGVTQTPRYLIKTRGQQVTLSCSPISGHRSVSWYQQTPGQGLQFLFEYFSETQRNKGNFPGRFSGRQFSNSRSEMNVSTLELGDSALYLCASSQSGTEGETQYFGPGTRLLVL.

This clonotype occurred a few times. V usage is TRBV7-2 and J usage is TRBJ1-4; D is possibly TRBD1 (5 bases). The CDR3 sequence is 16 residues long. CDR1 is SGHTA and CDR2 is FQGNSA in the germline V gene. The V end lost 2 bases, the J end lost 12 bases, and 22 bases lay between the germline ends. CDR3 sequence (DNA): TGTGCCAGCAGCTTAACTCCCCTAACATGGGGGGGGGAACTGTTTTTT. The encoded protein is CASSLTPLTWGGELFF. The variable domain in full, completed from reference TRBV7-2 and TRBJ1-4, reads GAGVSQSPSNKVTEKGKDVELRCDPISGHTALYWYRQSLGQGLEFLIYFQGNSAPDKSGLPSDRFSAERTGGSVSTLTIQRTQQEDSAVYLCASSLTPLTWGGELFFGSGTQLSVL.

This clonotype has a handful of counts. The rearrangement joins TRBV20-1 to TRBJ2-1; 7 nucleotides match TRBD2. CDR1 DFQATT and CDR2 SNEGSKA come from the germline V gene (reference sequence). The ends lost 1 base at V and 5 bases at J; junction bases unmatched: 2. This CDR3 has 13 amino acids. This chain's CDR3 is CSARALADNEQFF. Written as DNA, the CDR3 is TGCAGTGCTAGAGCGCTAGCGGACAATGAGCAGTTCTTC.

This chain links TRBV7-6 with TRBJ1-1, with D uncertain. Germline CDR1 is SGHVS and CDR2 is FNYEAQ. The CDR3 loop spans 16 amino acids. Deletions cut 5 bases from V and 1 base from J, with 17 bases between. The DNA of the CDR3 is TGTGCCAGCAGCCCAGCCCCCGGGGAGGGGAACACTGAAGCTTTCTTT. Translating it yields CASSPAPGEGNTEAFF.

This clonotype was detected only a few times. V usage is TRBV7-6 and J usage is TRBJ2-2, with D possibly matching TRBD1 (6 bases). The CDR3 loop spans 16 amino acids. Germline V gene data show CDR1 as SGHVS and CDR2 as FNYEAQ. Trimming stripped 4 bases from V and 1 base from J, with 13 bases between. As DNA, the CDR3 is TGTGCCAGCAGCTACCTGACAGGACAGAACACCGGGGAGCTGTTTTTT. As protein: CASSYLTGQNTGELFF.

The chain links TRBV7-2 to TRBJ2-1; TRBD2 aligns across 10 bases. CDR3 size: 14 residues. V shed 5 bases and J 8 bases; nucleotides not matched to a gene: 6. The germline V gene encodes CDR1 SGHTA and CDR2 FQGNSA. DNA of the CDR3: TGTGCCAGCAGCCCGGGACTAGCGTCAGATGAGCAGTTCTTC. Its protein product is CASSPGLASDEQFF.

Many counts were recorded for this clonotype. This rearrangement joins TRBV9 to TRBJ2-2; 12 positions match TRBD1. The CDR3 has 15 residues. Germline assignment: CDR1 SGDLS and CDR2 YYNGEE. Trimming removed 8 bases from V and 5 bases from J; junction bases left unmatched: 7. DNA of the CDR3: TGTGCCAGTACGGGGACAGGGGGCTCTACCGGGGAGCTGTTTTTT. Its protein is CASTGTGGSTGELFF. The full variable domain, completed using reference TRBV9 and TRBJ2-2, is DSGVTQTPKHLITATGQRVTLRCSPRSGDLSVYWYQQSLDQGLQFLIQYYNGEERAKGNILERFSAQQFPDLHSELNLSSLELGDSALYFCASTGTGGSTGELFFGEGSRLTVL.

V usage is TRBV4-3 and J usage is TRBJ2-2; 11 bases align to TRBD2. The CDR3 consists of 16 residues. In germline, CDR1 is LGHNA, CDR2 YSLEER. V dropped 1 base and J dropped 7; count of bases not matched to a gene: 5. The CDR3 coding sequence is TGCGCCAGCAGCCAAGCTAGCGGGAGGACTGACGGGGAGCTGTTTTTT. Translating gives CASSQASGRTDGELFF.

V is TRBV20-1 and J is TRBJ2-5, with D possibly being TRBD2 (6 bases). The CDR3 is made up of 16 amino acids. Germline V gene lookup returns CDR1 DFQATT and CDR2 SNEGSKA (reference sequence). Trimming left V 1 base short and J 3 bases short, with 18 bases between. Here the CDR3 reads CSARGGDGIREETQYF. CDR3 DNA sequence: TGCAGTGCTAGAGGGGGGGATGGGATTAGGGAAGAGACCCAGTACTTC.

This clonotype was detected only a few times. V is TRBV5-1 and J is TRBJ2-1; 8 bases map to TRBD1. Germline-derived CDR1 and CDR2 are SGHRS and YFSETQ. There are 16 residues in the CDR3. V lost 0 bases, J lost 5 bases, and 7 bases stayed unmatched. CDR3 region: CASSLGTGILHNEQFF. The CDR3 bases are TGCGCCAGCAGCTTGGGGACAGGGATACTTCACAATGAGCAGTTCTTC.

This chain uses TRBV5-5 with TRBJ2-3; a weak D match, TRBD1 (6 bases). Per germline, CDR1 SGHKS and CDR2 YYEKEE (reference sequence). CDR3 size: 17 residues. V was pared by 0 bases and J by 0 bases, with 14 bases between. The CDR3 is CASSLGYRVPSTDTQYF. CDR3 DNA sequence: TGTGCCAGCAGCTTGGGGTACAGGGTTCCTAGCACAGATACGCAGTATTTT.

This clonotype was detected ten times or more. The chain combines TRBV6-5 with TRBJ2-1, with 9 bases lining up with TRBD2. V lost 4 bases to trimming and J lost 2 bases; unmatched junction nucleotides: 0. Germline V gives CDR1 MNHEY, CDR2 SVGAGI. The CDR3 contains 14 residues. CDR3 amino acids: CASSSSGAYNEQFF. The CDR3 bases are TGTGCCAGCAGTTCTAGCGGGGCCTACAATGAGCAGTTCTTC.